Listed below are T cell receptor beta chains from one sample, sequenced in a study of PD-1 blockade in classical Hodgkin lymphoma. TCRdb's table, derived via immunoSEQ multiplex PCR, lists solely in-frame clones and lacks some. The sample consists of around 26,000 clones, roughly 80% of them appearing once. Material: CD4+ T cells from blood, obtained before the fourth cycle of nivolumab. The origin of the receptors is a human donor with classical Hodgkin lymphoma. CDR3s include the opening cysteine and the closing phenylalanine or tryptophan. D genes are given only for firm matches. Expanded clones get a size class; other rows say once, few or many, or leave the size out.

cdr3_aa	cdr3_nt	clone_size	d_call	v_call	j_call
CAWSVLKPGQGPLNTEAFF	TGTGCCTGGAGTGTACTGAAACCGGGACAGGGGCCCCTGAACACTGAAGCTTTCTTT	-	TRBD1	TRBV30	TRBJ1-1
CASSLSEGLNTEAFF	TGTGCCAGCAGCTTGTCGGAGGGGCTGAACACTGAAGCTTTCTTT	once	-	TRBV5-8	TRBJ1-1
CASSAGQGTYNEQFF	TGTGCCAGCAGTGCGGGACAGGGGACCTACAATGAGCAGTTCTTC	-	TRBD1	TRBV27	TRBJ2-1
CASRTGEGYGYTF	TGTGCCAGTAGGACAGGGGAAGGCTATGGCTACACCTTC	-	TRBD1	TRBV19	TRBJ1-2
CASSLEGGTTEAFF	TGCGCCAGCAGCTTGGAAGGGGGCACCACTGAAGCTTTCTTT	-	TRBD1	TRBV5-1	TRBJ1-1
CASSYNGANEKLFF	TGTGCCAGCAGTTACAACGGGGCTAATGAAAAACTGTTTTTT	-	-	TRBV6-5	TRBJ1-4
CASSLEYGLPQHF	TGTGCCAGCAGTTTGGAGTATGGCTTGCCCCAGCATTTT	-	-	TRBV27	TRBJ1-5
CASSPPQRISYEQYF	TGCGCCAGCAGCCCCCCCCAGCGGATCTCCTACGAGCAGTACTTC	-	-	TRBV5-1	TRBJ2-7
CASSYPDRAVETQYF	TGTGCCAGCAGTTACCCCGACAGGGCGGTGGAGACCCAGTACTTC	-	TRBD1	TRBV6-6	TRBJ2-5
CASSESKGWATEAFF	TGCGCCAGCAGTGAGTCGAAGGGCTGGGCCACTGAAGCTTTCTTT	few	-	TRBV10-1	TRBJ1-1
CASSLRSQGNGYTF	TGTGCCAGCAGCTTGAGGAGCCAGGGGAATGGCTACACCTTC	few	-	TRBV5-6	TRBJ1-2
CAGGQATYNEQFF	TGTGCCGGCGGACAGGCAACCTACAATGAGCAGTTCTTC	-	TRBD1	TRBV2	TRBJ2-1
CASSLVTGESDGYTF	TGTGCCAGCAGCTTAGTAACAGGGGAGTCCGATGGCTACACCTTC	-	TRBD1	TRBV11-1	TRBJ1-2
CASSQSPGTNSFEQFF	TGTGCCAGCAGCCAGTCCCCGGGGACCAATTCATTTGAGCAGTTCTTC	-	-	TRBV4-2	TRBJ2-1
CASSSLDPGDEQYF	TGTGCCAGCAGCTCCCTCGACCCGGGAGACGAGCAGTACTTC	-	-	TRBV11-2	TRBJ2-7
CASSEGPANYEQYF	TGTGCCAGCAGTGAAGGGCCGGCTAACTACGAGCAGTACTTC	-	-	TRBV6-1	TRBJ2-7
CASSFGKETQYF	TGTGCCAGCAGCTTCGGCAAGGAGACCCAGTACTTC	once	-	TRBV7-2	TRBJ2-5
CASSPVRRNEQYF	TGTGCCAGCAGCCCCGTACGGCGGAACGAGCAGTACTTC	few	-	TRBV11-2	TRBJ2-7
CASSLAPLAESETQYF	TGTGCCAGCAGCTTAGCGCCACTAGCGGAGTCAGAGACCCAGTACTTC	-	TRBD2	TRBV7-2	TRBJ2-5
CASSAGPWGEAFF	TGTGCCAGCAGCGCGGGACCCTGGGGTGAAGCTTTCTTT	-	-	TRBV9	TRBJ1-1
CASSQGWSSNQPQHF	TGTGCCAGCAGTCAGGGGTGGTCAAGCAATCAGCCCCAGCATTTT	-	-	TRBV6-5	TRBJ1-5
CASSFGGTGKETQYF	TGTGCTAGCAGCTTCGGTGGGACGGGAAAAGAGACCCAGTACTTC	once	-	TRBV7-7	TRBJ2-5
CASSVLGPEQFF	TGTGCCAGCAGCGTACTGGGCCCTGAGCAGTTCTTC	-	-	TRBV9	TRBJ2-1